This is a list of T cell receptor beta chains from one sample in a study of blood T cell repertoires in COVID-19. Using immunoSEQ multiplex PCR, the repertoire was profiled, and TCRdb retains in-frame clones only, with some absent. The repertoire holds 300,000 or so clones, 80% to 90% seen once, with about 4% in the top ten. Input material: PBMCs or T cells enriched from blood (not recorded which). The receptors come from a woman aged 35 to 49 with acute COVID-19. The CDR3 runs from the conserved cysteine through the conserved F or W. D genes are given only for firm matches. Size values are once, few and many counts, or a class for expanded clones, and some rows have none.

clone_size	j_call	d_call	v_call	cdr3_nt	cdr3_aa
-	TRBJ1-6	-	TRBV7-9	TGTGCCAGCAGCTTAGCTACAGGGAGCTCCTATAATTCACCCCTCCACTTT	CASSLATGSSYNSPLHF
once	TRBJ2-3	TRBD1	TRBV9	TGTGCCAGCAGCGTAGCTAACAGGGGGACAGATACGCAGTATTTT	CASSVANRGTDTQYF
few	TRBJ1-1	-	TRBV29-1	TGCAGCGTTGAGCCGAGCGAAACTGAAGCTTTCTTT	CSVEPSETEAFF
-	TRBJ2-5	TRBD2	TRBV9	TGTGCCAGCAGCGTAGGGGAGGGGTTTGTGGAGACCCAGTACTTC	CASSVGEGFVETQYF
-	TRBJ2-2	-	TRBV24-1	TGTGCCACCAGTGATTTTCGATCGGCCGCGAGGGACACCGGGGAGCTGTTTTTT	CATSDFRSAARDTGELFF
-	TRBJ2-7	TRBD1	TRBV7-9	TGTGCCAGCAGCTGGACAGGGAGCTCCTACGAGCAGTACTTC	CASSWTGSSYEQYF
-	TRBJ2-7	-	TRBV5-1	TGCGCCAGCAGCCTCTCAAAGACAGGTCTGGTTTACGAGCAGTACTTC	CASSLSKTGLVYEQYF
-	TRBJ2-2	-	TRBV27	TGTGCCAGCAGGGGCGGGCCTCCCGGGGAGCTGTTTTTT	CASRGGPPGELFF
-	TRBJ1-1	-	TRBV25-1	TGTGCCAGCAGTGTCCCGGGGATCGCTGAAGCTTTCTTT	CASSVPGIAEAFF
-	TRBJ2-7	TRBD1	TRBV6-4	TGTGCCAGCAGCCGCGAAGGACAGGGGGGCCACGAGCAGTACTTC	CASSREGQGGHEQYF
-	TRBJ2-1	-	TRBV14	TGTGCCAGCAGCCACCTCTCAATCGGGAGAATCAATGAGCAGTTCTTC	CASSHLSIGRINEQFF
-	TRBJ2-7	-	TRBV7-2	TGTGCCAGCGCGAGCGAGGGAAACACCTACGAGCAGTACTTC	CASASEGNTYEQYF
few	TRBJ2-1	TRBD1	TRBV5-6	TGTGCCAGCAGCTTGGAGACGGGACAGGGAAGTCGCAATGAGCAGTTCTTC	CASSLETGQGSRNEQFF
once	TRBJ2-3	TRBD1	TRBV28	TGTGCCAGCAGCACGGACAGGGGGCGAGATACGCAGTATTTT	CASSTDRGRDTQYF
-	TRBJ2-3	TRBD2	TRBV28	TGTGCCAGCAGTTTAGGGACTAGCGGGAGGGCCTCGACAGATACGCAGTATTTT	CASSLGTSGRASTDTQYF
-	TRBJ1-2	-	TRBV18	TGTGCCAGCTCACCGAGCCTAGAGGTAGCCGGCTATGGCTACACCTTC	CASSPSLEVAGYGYTF
-	TRBJ1-1	-	TRBV9	TGTGCCAGCAGCGTAGCCCCAGGGGCAGAGACTGAAGCTTTCTTT	CASSVAPGAETEAFF
-	TRBJ1-2	-	TRBV12-5	TGTGCTAGTGGCCCTGCCCTTAGTATTACGGGCTACACCTTC	CASGPALSITGYTF
once	TRBJ1-1	-	TRBV14	TGTGCCAGCAGCCTCCTCGGAGGCGACCGGGGCACTGAAGCTTTCTTT	CASSLLGGDRGTEAFF
-	TRBJ1-5	-	TRBV19	TGTGCCAGTAGTCCCAGAGGGGGTAGCAATCAGCCCCAGCATTTT	CASSPRGGSNQPQHF
-	TRBJ2-7	-	TRBV11-3	TGTGCCAGCAGCCAGGGCAGGGGCACAACCTACGAGCAGTACTTC	CASSQGRGTTYEQYF
-	TRBJ2-5	-	TRBV5-4	TGTGCCAGCAGCTTGTATGTTGGCCGGAGTTACCAAGAGACCCAGTACTTC	CASSLYVGRSYQETQYF
-	TRBJ2-4	TRBD1	TRBV18	TGTGCCAGCTCGCAGGGACAGGTGTACATTCAGTACTTC	CASSQGQVYIQYF
-	TRBJ1-5	-	TRBV20-1	TGCAGTGCTAGTCCGGGTAAGGACAATCAGCCCCAGCATTTT	CSASPGKDNQPQHF
-	TRBJ1-1	TRBD1	TRBV6-5	TGTGCCAGCAGCCTGGGACAGCGGACTGAAGCTTTCTTT	CASSLGQRTEAFF
few	TRBJ2-3	TRBD1	TRBV2	TGTGCCAGCAGTGACAGGGGGCTTGGCACAGATACGCAGTATTTT	CASSDRGLGTDTQYF
-	TRBJ2-7	TRBD1	TRBV5-6	TGTGCCAGCAGCTCATTCCACCTTCGGGGACAGGGGTTTGTAGAGCAGTACTTC	CASSSFHLRGQGFVEQYF
-	TRBJ1-2	TRBD1	TRBV7-2	TGTGCCAGCAGCTTAGCTGGACAGGGAGGTGGCTACACCTTC	CASSLAGQGGGYTF
-	TRBJ1-6	-	TRBV21-1	TGTGCCAGCAGGCTAAGCCGGGACAGGGGAAATTCACCCCTCCACTTT	CASRLSRDRGNSPLHF
many	TRBJ1-5	-	TRBV18	TGTGCCAGCTCACTTAGGGGCGTGGGGACAAGCGGGGCAGATCAGCCCCAGCATTTT	CASSLRGVGTSGADQPQHF
-	TRBJ2-7	-	TRBV4-3	TGCGCCAGCAGCCAAGATATGCAGGACGAGCAGTACTTC	CASSQDMQDEQYF
-	TRBJ2-4	-	TRBV6-5	TGTGCCAGCACCTCCTTCCGAGCCGGAGAAAACATTCAGTACTTC	CASTSFRAGENIQYF
-	TRBJ1-5	TRBD1	TRBV5-6	TGTGCCAGCAGCCAGACAGGGATTAGCAATCAGCCCCAGCATTTT	CASSQTGISNQPQHF
-	TRBJ2-3	TRBD2	TRBV4-3	TGCGCCAGCAGACGCGGGGGGGCTAGCACAGATACGCAGTATTTT	CASRRGGASTDTQYF
-	TRBJ2-1	-	TRBV3-1/TRBV3-2	TGTGCCAGCAGCCAAGATCTAGTCAATGAGCAGTTCTTC	CASSQDLVNEQFF
-	TRBJ2-1	TRBD2	TRBV5-4	TGTGCCAGCAGCCGCAACGTCGATCTAGCGGTCGAGGGTGAGCAGTTCTTC	CASSRNVDLAVEGEQFF
-	TRBJ1-1	TRBD1	TRBV4-2	TGTGCCAGCAGCCAAGATAACAGGGGGCTTCTTGAAGCTTTCTTT	CASSQDNRGLLEAFF
-	TRBJ2-3	TRBD1	TRBV18	TGTGCCAGCTCACCCGGGACAGGGGGCGCGGATACGCAGTATTTT	CASSPGTGGADTQYF
-	TRBJ2-2	TRBD1	TRBV9	TGTGCCAGCAGCGTAAGGACAGGAAAAAGCTACCCCGGGGAGCTGTTTTTT	CASSVRTGKSYPGELFF
-	TRBJ2-5	-	TRBV5-8	TGTGCCAGCAGTCATTTAACCCAGTTGGAGACCCAGTACTTC	CASSHLTQLETQYF
-	TRBJ1-5	-	TRBV6-2/TRBV6-3	TGTGCCAGCAGTTACTCATCCAATAGCAATCAGCCCCAGCATTTT	CASSYSSNSNQPQHF
-	TRBJ2-5	TRBD1	TRBV2	TGTGCCAGCACCCGGGACAGGCAAGAGACCCAGTACTTC	CASTRDRQETQYF
-	TRBJ2-3	TRBD2	TRBV5-6	TGTGCCAGCAGCAGAAGAACTAGCGGAGGAACAGATACGCAGTATTTT	CASSRRTSGGTDTQYF
-	TRBJ1-6	-	TRBV10-3	TGTGCCATCAGTGAGGACACGGCGGGCTCACCCCTCCACTTT	CAISEDTAGSPLHF
many	TRBJ2-7	TRBD1	TRBV4-3	TGCGCCAGCAGCCAAGACTGGGGCCAGGGGGCCTACGAGCAGTACTTC	CASSQDWGQGAYEQYF
-	TRBJ2-4	TRBD2	TRBV7-2	TGTGCCAGCAGCACTCGGACTAGCGAAAGCATTCAGTACTTC	CASSTRTSESIQYF
-	TRBJ1-5	-	TRBV6-5	TGTGCCAGCGACCCTTGGGGCCAGGGTAATCAGCCCCAGCATTTT	CASDPWGQGNQPQHF
-	TRBJ2-7	TRBD1	TRBV27	TGTGCCAGCAGGTCGCCTGGGACAGGGTCCTACGAGCAGTACTTC	CASRSPGTGSYEQYF
-	TRBJ2-3	-	TRBV10-3	TGTGCCATCAGGAGCGGGAGCACAGATACGCAGTATTTT	CAIRSGSTDTQYF
once	TRBJ1-2	-	TRBV7-9	TGTGCCAGCAGCTTAGCGGGGACCAGGGGCACGGGTGGCTACACCTTC	CASSLAGTRGTGGYTF
-	TRBJ2-3	TRBD2	TRBV18	TGTGCCAGCTCACCATTAGCGGGGTCGAGGACAGATACGCAGTATTTT	CASSPLAGSRTDTQYF
once	TRBJ2-3	-	TRBV18	TGTGCCAGCTCACCACTCGTCCTCGGCCAGGGATACACAGATACGCAGTATTTT	CASSPLVLGQGYTDTQYF
-	TRBJ2-7	-	TRBV3-1/TRBV3-2	TGTGCCAGCAGCCAAGAACGGGACAACTACGAGCAGTACTTC	CASSQERDNYEQYF
-	TRBJ1-3	-	TRBV7-2	TGTGCCAGCAGCTTAGGGGGGGGCCGCTCTGGAAACACCATATATTTT	CASSLGGGRSGNTIYF
-	TRBJ1-2	-	TRBV5-1	TGCGCCAGCAGCCTCTCGGGGGCTAACTATGGCTACACCTTC	CASSLSGANYGYTF
-	TRBJ1-2	-	TRBV5-4	TGTGCCAGCAGCTTGCCCAGGCGAAAAGACTATGGCTACACCTTC	CASSLPRRKDYGYTF
-	TRBJ1-1	TRBD1	TRBV18	TGTGCCAGCTCACCAATTGCGCACGGGACAGCTAACACTGAAGCTTTCTTT	CASSPIAHGTANTEAFF
-	TRBJ2-5	-	TRBV7-2	TGTGCCAGCAGCCCCAGACCCCTTTTAGCAGAGACCCAGTACTTC	CASSPRPLLAETQYF
-	TRBJ1-1	TRBD1	TRBV6-2/TRBV6-3	TGTGCCAGCAGCCCAACCCTTGGGACAGGGAACACTGAAGCTTTCTTT	CASSPTLGTGNTEAFF
-	TRBJ1-4	-	TRBV7-9	TGTGCCAGCAGCTTTAGGGCGGGTACTGAAAAACTGTTTTTT	CASSFRAGTEKLFF